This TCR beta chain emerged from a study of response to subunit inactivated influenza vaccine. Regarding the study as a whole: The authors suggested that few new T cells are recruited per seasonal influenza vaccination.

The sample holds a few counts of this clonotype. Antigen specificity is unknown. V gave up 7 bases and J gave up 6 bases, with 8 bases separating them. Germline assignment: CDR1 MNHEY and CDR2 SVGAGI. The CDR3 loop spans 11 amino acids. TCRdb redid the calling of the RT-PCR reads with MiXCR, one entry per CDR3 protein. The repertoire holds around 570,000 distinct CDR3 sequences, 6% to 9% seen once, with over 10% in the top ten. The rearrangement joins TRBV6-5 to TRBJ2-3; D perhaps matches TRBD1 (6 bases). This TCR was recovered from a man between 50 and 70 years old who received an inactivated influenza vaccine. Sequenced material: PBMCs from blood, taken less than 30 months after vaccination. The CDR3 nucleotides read TGTGCCAGCATAAGGGGGGATACGCAGTATTTT. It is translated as CASIRGDTQYF.